This T cell receptor beta chain was found in a study of CD8 T cells in Susac syndrome (dated by TCRdb to about 2019). A note on the overall study: Repertoire sequencing was used to test whether CD8+ T cell activation and differentiation in Susac syndrome was antigen driven. What the study reported, not specific to this receptor: The study acknowledged that relatively few individuals were included in the TCR sequencing and HLA analysis.

RNA was extracted with the RNeasy kit and roughly 0.45 to 1 ug was reverse transcribed using random hexamers. The immunoSEQ multiplex PCR assay, covering 54 Vbeta and 13 Jbeta segments, was used to amplify TCR beta CDR3 regions. To correct PCR amplification bias, a synthetic template baseline was used for both primer optimization and computational correction. On the authors' methods: Reads were annotated to V, D and J genes per IMGT and analyzed with immunoSEQ Analyzer, keeping only productive sequences. Clonality was calculated as one minus the Shannon entropy normalized by log2 of the number of productive unique sequences. Public and private clones were assessed among the 100 most prevalent clones of each patient and control. Susac-specific clones were defined as absent from healthy and MS cohorts, over a thousand published viral clones and other ImmuneACCESS disease sequences. The public reads were reprocessed in TCRdb via fastp at Q25 and MiXCR, keeping in-frame beta chains. For every CDR3 protein sequence, its rows merge into one entry that carries the most common genes and DNA. The V and J calls here are based on TCRdb, not the publication. The sample table records around 230,000 distinct CDR3 sequences; roughly 96% of these occur just once. Jointly, the top ten make up 0.085% to 0.1% of the sample.

The germline V gene yields SGDLS for CDR1 and YYNGEE for CDR2. The CDR3 goes from the cysteine to the phenylalanine over 15 residues. CDR3 DNA is the only sequence kept; it has 45 bases, read in frame from the first base. Trimming removed 0 bases from V and 6 bases from J, leaving 16 bases between the germline ends. Peripheral blood CD8+ and CD4+ T cells from healthy donors, Susac syndrome patients and multiple sclerosis patients were profiled by high-throughput TCR beta sequencing. The multiple sclerosis controls were treatment-naive patients whose relapsing-remitting disease, either stable or active, fulfilled the revised McDonald criteria. CD8+ TEMRA cells were enriched by FACS, while bulk CD8+ and CD4+ T cells were purified by magnetic negative isolation. Blood was collected in EDTA tubes and processed within 24 hours, with PBMCs isolated through density gradient centrifugation. PBMCs intended for TCR sequencing were cryopreserved in liquid nitrogen and thawed later in a water bath at 37 degrees C. The sorted or isolated CD4+, CD8+ and CD8+ TEMRA cells reached a purity of at least 90%.

Comments on this clonotype: Its antigen has not been determined. No qualities accompany the bases; no much larger clone lies one base away.

The sequencing input was CD4+ T cells from PBMCs. In this chain, TRBV9 is recombined with TRBJ2-7; the D gene may be TRBD1 or TRBD2, since each aligns over 5 bases. The sequence was collected from a human donor with multiple sclerosis. The bases read TGTGCCAGCAGCGTAGATGGGGGACCTCGGCCCGAGCAGTACTTC. Translated, it gives CASSVDGGPRPEQYF.